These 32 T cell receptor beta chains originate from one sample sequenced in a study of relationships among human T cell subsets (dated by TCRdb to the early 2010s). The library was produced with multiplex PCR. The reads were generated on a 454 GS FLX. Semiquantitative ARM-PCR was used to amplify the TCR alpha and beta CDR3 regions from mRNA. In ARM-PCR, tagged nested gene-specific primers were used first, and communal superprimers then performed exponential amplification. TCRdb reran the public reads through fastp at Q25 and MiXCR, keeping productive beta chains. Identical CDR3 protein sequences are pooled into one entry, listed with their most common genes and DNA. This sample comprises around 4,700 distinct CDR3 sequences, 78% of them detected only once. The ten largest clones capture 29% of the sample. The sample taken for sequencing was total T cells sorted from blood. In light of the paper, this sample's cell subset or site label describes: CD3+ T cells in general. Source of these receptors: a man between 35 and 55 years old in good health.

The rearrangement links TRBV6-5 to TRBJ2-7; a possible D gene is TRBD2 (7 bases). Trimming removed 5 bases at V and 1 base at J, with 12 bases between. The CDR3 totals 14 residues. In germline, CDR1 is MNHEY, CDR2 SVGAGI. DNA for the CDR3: TGTGCCAGCAGTCCAAGGGGGGGGTCCTACGAGCAGTACTTC. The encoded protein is CASSPRGGSYEQYF.

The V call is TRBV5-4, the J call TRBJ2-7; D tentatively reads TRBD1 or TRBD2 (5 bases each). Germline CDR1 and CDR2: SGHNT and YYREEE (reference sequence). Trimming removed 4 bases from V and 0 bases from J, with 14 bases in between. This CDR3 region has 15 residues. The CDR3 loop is CASSLTPGPSYEQYF. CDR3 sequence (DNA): TGTGCCAGCAGCCTCACACCGGGGCCCTCCTACGAGCAGTACTTC.

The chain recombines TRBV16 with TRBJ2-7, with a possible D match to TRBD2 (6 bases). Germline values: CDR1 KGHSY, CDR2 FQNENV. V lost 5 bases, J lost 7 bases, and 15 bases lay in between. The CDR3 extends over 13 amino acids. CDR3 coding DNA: TGTGCCAGCAGCTTAGATCTAGCGTATGAGCAGTACTTC. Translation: CASSLDLAYEQYF.

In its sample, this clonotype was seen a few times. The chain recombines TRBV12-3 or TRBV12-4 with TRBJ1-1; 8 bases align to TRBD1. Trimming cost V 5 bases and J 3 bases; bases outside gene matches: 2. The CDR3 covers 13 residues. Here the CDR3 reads CASSMDRDTEAFF. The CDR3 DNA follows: TGTGCCAGCAGTATGGACAGGGACACTGAAGCTTTCTTT.

The CDR3 region is CASSSGQGRVETQYF. CDR3 bases: TGCGCCAGCAGCTCGGGACAGGGACGGGTAGAGACCCAGTACTTC. The chain has TRBV5-1 and TRBJ2-5, with 9 bases identical to TRBD1. V lost 3 bases and J lost 4; bases outside the gene matches: 7. Germline CDR1 and CDR2: SGHRS and YFSETQ. CDR3 length: 15 residues.

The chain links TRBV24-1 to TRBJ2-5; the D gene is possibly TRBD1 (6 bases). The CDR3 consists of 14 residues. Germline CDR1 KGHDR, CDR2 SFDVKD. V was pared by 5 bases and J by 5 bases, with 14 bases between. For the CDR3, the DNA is TGTGCCACCAGTGTAACAGGGTCATGGGAGACCCAGTACTTC. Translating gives CATSVTGSWETQYF.

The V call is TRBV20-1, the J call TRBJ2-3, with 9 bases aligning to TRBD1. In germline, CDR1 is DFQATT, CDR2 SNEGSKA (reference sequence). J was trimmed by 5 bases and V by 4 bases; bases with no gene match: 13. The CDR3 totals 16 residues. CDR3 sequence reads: CSAKIPGTGWGDTQYF. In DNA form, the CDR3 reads TGCAGTGCTAAGATCCCGGGGACAGGGTGGGGAGATACGCAGTATTTT.

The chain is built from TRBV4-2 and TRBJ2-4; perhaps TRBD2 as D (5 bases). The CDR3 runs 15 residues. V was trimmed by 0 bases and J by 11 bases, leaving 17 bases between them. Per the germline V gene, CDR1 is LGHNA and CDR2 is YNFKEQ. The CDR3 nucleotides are TGTGCCAGCAGCCAAGATCGGGGTGGGGAGCGGCTTCAGTACTTC. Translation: CASSQDRGGERLQYF.

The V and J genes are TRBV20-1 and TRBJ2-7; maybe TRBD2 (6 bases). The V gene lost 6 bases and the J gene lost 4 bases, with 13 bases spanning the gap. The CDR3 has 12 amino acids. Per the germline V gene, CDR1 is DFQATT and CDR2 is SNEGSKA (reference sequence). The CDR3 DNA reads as TGCAGTGCCGCGACTAGTTCGTACGAGCAGTACTTC. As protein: CSAATSSYEQYF.

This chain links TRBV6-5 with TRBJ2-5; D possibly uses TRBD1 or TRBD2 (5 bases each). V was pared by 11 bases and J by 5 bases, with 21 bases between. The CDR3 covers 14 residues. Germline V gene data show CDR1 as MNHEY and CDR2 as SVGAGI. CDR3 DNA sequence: TGTGCCGGGGGATCTGGAACGGGTCGCGAGACCCAGTACTTC. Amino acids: CAGGSGTGRETQYF.

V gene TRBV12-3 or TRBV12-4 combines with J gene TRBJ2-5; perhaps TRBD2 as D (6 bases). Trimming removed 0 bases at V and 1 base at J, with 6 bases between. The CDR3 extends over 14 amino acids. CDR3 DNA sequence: TGTGCCAGCAGTTTAGCTAGCGGCCAAGAGACCCAGTACTTC. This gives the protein CASSLASGQETQYF.

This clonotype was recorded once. The CDR3 sequence: CASSYSRQGIGETQYF. CDR3 DNA: TGTGCCAGCAGTTACTCAAGACAGGGAATAGGAGAGACCCAGTACTTC. V gene TRBV6-6 combines with J gene TRBJ2-5, with 7 positions matching TRBD1. The CDR3 is made up of 16 amino acids. Germline V gene sequence: CDR1 MNHNY, CDR2 SVGAGI (reference sequence). Trimming removed 0 bases from V and 4 bases from J; junction bases left unmatched: 8.

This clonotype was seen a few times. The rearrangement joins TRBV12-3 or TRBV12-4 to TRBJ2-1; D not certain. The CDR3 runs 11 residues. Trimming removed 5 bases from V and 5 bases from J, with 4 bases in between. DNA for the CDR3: TGTGCCAGCAGTCCACACAATGAGCAGTTCTTC. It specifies CASSPHNEQFF.

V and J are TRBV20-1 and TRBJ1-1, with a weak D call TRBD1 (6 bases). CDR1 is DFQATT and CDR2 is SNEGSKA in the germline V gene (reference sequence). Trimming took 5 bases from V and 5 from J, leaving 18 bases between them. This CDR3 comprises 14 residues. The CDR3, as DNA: TGCAGTGCTTCAGACGCCCGACAGGAGACTGAAGCTTTCTTT. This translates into CSASDARQETEAFF.

CDR3 bases: TGTGCCAGCAGCCAGTCAACTAACTATGGCTACACCTTC. It codes for CASSQSTNYGYTF. The J gene is TRBJ1-2, the V gene TRBV14; D gene uncertain. The CDR3 runs to 13 residues. Germline CDR1 reads SGHDN; CDR2 reads FVKESK. Trimming removed 3 bases from V and 0 bases from J, with 5 bases in between. The whole variable domain, remainder taken from reference TRBV14 and TRBJ1-2, is EAGVTQFPSHSVIEKGQTVTLRCDPISGHDNLYWYRRVMGKEIKFLLHFVKESKQDESGMPNNRFLAERTGGTYSTLKVQPAELEDSGVYFCASSQSTNYGYTFGSGTRLTVV.

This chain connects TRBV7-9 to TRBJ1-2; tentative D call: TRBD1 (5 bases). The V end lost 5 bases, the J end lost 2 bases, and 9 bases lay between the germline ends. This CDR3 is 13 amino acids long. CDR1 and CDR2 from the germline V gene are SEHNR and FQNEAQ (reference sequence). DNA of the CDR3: TGTGCCAGCAGCGCAGACAGCAACTATGGCTACACCTTC. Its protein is CASSADSNYGYTF.

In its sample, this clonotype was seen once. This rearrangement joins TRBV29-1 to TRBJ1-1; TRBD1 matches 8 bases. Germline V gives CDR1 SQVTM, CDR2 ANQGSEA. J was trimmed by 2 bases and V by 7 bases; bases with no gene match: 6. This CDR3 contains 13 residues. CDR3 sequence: CSGTDRANTEAFF. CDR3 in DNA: TGCAGCGGGACGGACAGGGCTAACACTGAAGCTTTCTTT.

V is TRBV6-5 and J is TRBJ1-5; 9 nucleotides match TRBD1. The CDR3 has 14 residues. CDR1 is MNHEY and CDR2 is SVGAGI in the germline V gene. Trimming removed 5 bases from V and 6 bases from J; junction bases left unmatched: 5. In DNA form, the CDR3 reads TGTGCCAGCAGTGCCGGGACAGGGTCTCAGCCCCAGCATTTT. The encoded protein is CASSAGTGSQPQHF.

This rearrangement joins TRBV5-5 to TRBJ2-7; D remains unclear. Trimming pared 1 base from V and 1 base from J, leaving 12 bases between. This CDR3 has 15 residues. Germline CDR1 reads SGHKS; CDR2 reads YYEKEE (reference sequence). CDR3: CASSLIPDGSYEQYF. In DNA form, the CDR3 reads TGTGCCAGCAGCTTGATTCCGGACGGATCCTACGAGCAGTACTTC.

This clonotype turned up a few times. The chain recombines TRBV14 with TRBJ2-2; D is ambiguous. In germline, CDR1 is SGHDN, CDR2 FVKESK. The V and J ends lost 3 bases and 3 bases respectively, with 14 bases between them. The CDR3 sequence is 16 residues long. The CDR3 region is CASSQVPDSYTGELFF. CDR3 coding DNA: TGTGCCAGCAGCCAGGTGCCAGATTCGTACACCGGGGAGCTGTTTTTT.

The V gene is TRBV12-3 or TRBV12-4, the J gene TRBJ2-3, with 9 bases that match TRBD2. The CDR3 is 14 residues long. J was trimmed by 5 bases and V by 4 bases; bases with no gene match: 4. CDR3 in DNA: TGTGCCAGCAGTTATAGCGGGAGAGGAGATACGCAGTATTTT. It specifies CASSYSGRGDTQYF.

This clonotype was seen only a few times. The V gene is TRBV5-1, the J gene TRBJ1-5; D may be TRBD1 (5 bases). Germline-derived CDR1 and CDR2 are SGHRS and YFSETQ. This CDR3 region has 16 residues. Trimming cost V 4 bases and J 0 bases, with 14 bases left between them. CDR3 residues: CASSPGHGDSNQPQHF. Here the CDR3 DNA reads TGCGCCAGCAGCCCCGGACACGGCGATAGCAATCAGCCCCAGCATTTT.

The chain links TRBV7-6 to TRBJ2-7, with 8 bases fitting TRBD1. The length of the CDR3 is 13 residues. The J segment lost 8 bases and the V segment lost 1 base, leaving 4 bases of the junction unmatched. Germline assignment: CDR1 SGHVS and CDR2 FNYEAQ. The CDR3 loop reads CASSLETGDQQYF. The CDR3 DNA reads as TGTGCCAGCAGCTTAGAGACAGGGGATCAGCAGTACTTC.

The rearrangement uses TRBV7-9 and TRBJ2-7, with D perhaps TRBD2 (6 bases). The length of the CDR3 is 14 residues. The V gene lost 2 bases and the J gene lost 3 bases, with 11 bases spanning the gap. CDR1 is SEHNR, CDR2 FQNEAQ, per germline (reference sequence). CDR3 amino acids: CASSLTGANYEQYF. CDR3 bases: TGTGCCAGCAGCTTAACGGGAGCCAACTACGAGCAGTACTTC.

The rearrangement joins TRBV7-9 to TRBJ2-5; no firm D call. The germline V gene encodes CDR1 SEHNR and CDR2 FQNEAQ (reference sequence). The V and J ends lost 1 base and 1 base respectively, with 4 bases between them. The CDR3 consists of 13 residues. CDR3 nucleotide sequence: TGTGCCAGCAGCTTAGACAGCCAAGAGACCCAGTACTTC. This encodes CASSLDSQETQYF.

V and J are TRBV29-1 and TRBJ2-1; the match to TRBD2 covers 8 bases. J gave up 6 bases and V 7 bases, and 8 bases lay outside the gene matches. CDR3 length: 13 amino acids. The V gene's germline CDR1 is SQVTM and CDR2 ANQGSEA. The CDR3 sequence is CSAETSAGNEQFF. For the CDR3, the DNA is TGCAGCGCCGAGACTAGCGCGGGCAATGAGCAGTTCTTC.

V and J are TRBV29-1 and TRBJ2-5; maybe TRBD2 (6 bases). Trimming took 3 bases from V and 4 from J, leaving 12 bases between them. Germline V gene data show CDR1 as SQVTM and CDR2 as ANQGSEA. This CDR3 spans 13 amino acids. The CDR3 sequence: CSVDAGRGETQYF. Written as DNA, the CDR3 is TGCAGCGTTGATGCAGGGCGGGGAGAGACCCAGTACTTC. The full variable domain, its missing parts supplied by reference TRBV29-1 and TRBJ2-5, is SAVISQKPSRDICQRGTSLTIQCQVDSQVTMMFWYRQQPGQSLTLIATANQGSEATYESGFVIDKFPISRPNLTFSTLTVSNMSPEDSSIYLCSVDAGRGETQYFGPGTRLLVL.

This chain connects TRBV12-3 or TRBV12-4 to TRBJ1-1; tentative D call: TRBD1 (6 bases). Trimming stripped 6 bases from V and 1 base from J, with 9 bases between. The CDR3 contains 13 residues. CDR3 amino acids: CASSRTANTEAFF. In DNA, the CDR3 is TGTGCCAGCAGCCGGACAGCGAACACTGAAGCTTTCTTT.

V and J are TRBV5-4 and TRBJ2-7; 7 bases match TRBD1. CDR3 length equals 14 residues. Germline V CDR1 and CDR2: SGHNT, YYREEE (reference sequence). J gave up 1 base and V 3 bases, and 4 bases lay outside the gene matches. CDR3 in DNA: TGTGCCAGCAGCTCCCGGACAGGTTCCTACGAGCAGTACTTC. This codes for CASSSRTGSYEQYF.

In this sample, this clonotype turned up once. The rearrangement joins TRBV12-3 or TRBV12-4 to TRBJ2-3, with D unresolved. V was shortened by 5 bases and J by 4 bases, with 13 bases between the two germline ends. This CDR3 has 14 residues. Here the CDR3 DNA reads TGTGCCAGCAGTCTCCAAGCCCTATCAGATACGCAGTATTTT. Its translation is CASSLQALSDTQYF.

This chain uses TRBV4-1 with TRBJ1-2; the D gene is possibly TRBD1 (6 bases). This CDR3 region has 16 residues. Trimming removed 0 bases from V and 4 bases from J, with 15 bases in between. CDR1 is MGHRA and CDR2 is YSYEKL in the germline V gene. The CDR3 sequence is CASSQDLGGGGYGYTF. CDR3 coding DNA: TGCGCCAGCAGCCAAGATCTCGGGGGCGGTGGCTATGGCTACACCTTC.

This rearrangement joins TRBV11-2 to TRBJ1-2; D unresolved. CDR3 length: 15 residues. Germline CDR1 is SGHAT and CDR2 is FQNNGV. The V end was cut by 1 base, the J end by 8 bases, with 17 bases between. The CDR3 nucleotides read TGTGCCAGCAGCTTAGTCTACGCGGGTTCAGGAGGCTACACCTTC. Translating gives CASSLVYAGSGGYTF. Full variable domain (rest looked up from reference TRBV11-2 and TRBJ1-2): EAGVAQSPRYKIIEKRQSVAFWCNPISGHATLYWYQQILGQGPKLLIQFQNNGVVDDSQLPKDRFSAERLKGVDSTLKIQPAKLEDSAVYLCASSLVYAGSGGYTFGSGTRLTVV.